The present T cell receptor (beta chain) was sequenced within a study of human T cells and chemical hapten exposure. Indicated time point: patch test 3, about 24 weeks after DPC sensitization. Stated treatment: therapeutic diphenylcyclopropenone sensitization with weekly scalp DPC. This clonotype appeared a few times. TCRdb re-called the RACE reads through MiXCR, storing one row per CDR3 protein. The table shows roughly 90,000 distinct CDR3 sequences, with under 13% occurring only once. From germline, CDR1 is LNHDA and CDR2 SQIVND (reference sequence). There are 13 residues in the CDR3. V was shortened by 7 bases and J by 0 bases, with 7 bases between the two germline ends.

The rearrangement joins TRBV19 to TRBJ1-5; unclear D gene. The sample here was whole blood, taken in connection with sensitization to the hapten diphenylcyclopropenone (DPC). The TCR sequence derives from a woman in her twenties or thirties with alopecia areata. Some clones in this sample may be carry-over from other donors' samples. The CDR3 DNA reads TGTGCCAGTATTTTGCCTAGCAATCAGCCCCAGCATTTT. Translating gives CASILPSNQPQHF.